One sample yielded the 16 T cell receptor beta chains listed below, sequenced in a study of naive and memory T cell subsets. Blood and skin TCR RNA was reverse transcribed with alpha and beta constant primers. One entry per CDR3 protein, called by TCRdb with MiXCR from the 5' RACE reads. The sample includes about 22,000 distinct CDR3 sequences, 4% to 5% seen only once; the top ten take 6.5% to 8%. Whole-blood samples were 2 to 3 ml of peripheral blood from healthy adult volunteers. These receptors all stem from a male donor in good health.

In its sample, this clonotype was seen many times. The J gene is TRBJ2-2, the V gene TRBV6-2 or TRBV6-3, with D possibly being TRBD2 (5 bases). V lost 0 bases to trimming and J lost 1 base, with 9 bases between them. The CDR3 loop spans 16 amino acids. Germline CDR1 is MNHEY and CDR2 is SVGEGT. CDR3 residues: CASSYSMGRNTGELFF. The CDR3 region has the DNA TGTGCCAGCAGTTACTCGATGGGGAGGAACACCGGGGAGCTGTTTTTT.

This clonotype is deemed medium-sized. V is TRBV28 and J is TRBJ1-1, with a weak D call TRBD1 (5 bases). The CDR3 spans 14 residues. V lost 7 bases, J lost 5 bases, and 17 bases lay in between. CDR1 is MDHEN, CDR2 SYDVKM, per germline. CDR3 sequence: CASTLTGVRTEAFF. The CDR3 DNA follows: TGTGCCAGCACCTTAACGGGGGTTCGGACTGAAGCTTTCTTT.

At least ten counts were recorded for this clonotype. The chain couples TRBV4-1 to TRBJ2-3; 8 bases align to TRBD2. CDR1 MGHRA and CDR2 YSYEKL come from the germline V gene. The CDR3 is 16 residues long. V was pared by 4 bases and J by 6 bases, with 12 bases of the junction left unmatched. CDR3 protein: CASSPDLAGLWDTQYF. In DNA, the CDR3 is TGCGCCAGCAGCCCCGACCTAGCGGGTTTGTGGGATACGCAGTATTTT.

This clonotype was recorded many times. The chain employs TRBV15 and TRBJ2-6; maybe TRBD2 (6 bases). The germline V and J ends were trimmed by 0 bases and 0 bases, with 12 bases remaining between them. Looked up from germline, CDR1 is LNHNV and CDR2 is YYDKDF (reference sequence). The CDR3 loop spans 18 amino acids. The chain's CDR3 is CATSRDLGLISGANVLTF. The CDR3 coding sequence is TGTGCCACCAGCAGAGATCTGGGACTGATCTCTGGGGCCAACGTCCTGACTTTC.

This clonotype was counted between two and nine times. V is TRBV10-3 and J is TRBJ2-7; 9 bases match TRBD1. Germline trimming cut 6 bases from V and 6 bases from J; bases unmatched to any gene: 15. Germline CDR1 and CDR2: ENHRY and SYGVKD. The CDR3 consists of 16 residues. DNA for the CDR3: TGTGCCATCAGCCTCTCAGGGGGGACAGGGTCTACCGAGCAGTACTTC. It is translated as CAISLSGGTGSTEQYF.

In its sample, this clonotype was seen many times. The rearrangement uses TRBV12-3 or TRBV12-4 and TRBJ2-3, with 10 bases identical to TRBD2. This CDR3 is 16 amino acids long. V lost 6 bases to trimming and J lost 2 bases; unmatched junction nucleotides: 8. CDR3 bases: TGTGCCAGCAGCCCCCGGACTAGCGGCAACACAGATACGCAGTATTTT. Translating gives CASSPRTSGNTDTQYF.

This chain uses TRBV6-2 or TRBV6-3 with TRBJ2-3; 10 nucleotides agree with TRBD2. Germline loops: CDR1 MNHEY, CDR2 SVGEGT. CDR3 size: 17 residues. Trimming removed 2 bases from V and 1 base from J; junction bases left unmatched: 6. As DNA, the CDR3 is TGTGCCAGCAGTTACCAGAGCGGGGGGGATGGCACAGATACGCAGTATTTT. Translation: CASSYQSGGDGTDTQYF.

There are many counts of this clonotype. The chain has TRBV20-1 and TRBJ2-1; D may be TRBD1 (5 bases). Trimming stripped 3 bases from V and 5 bases from J, with 8 bases between. The CDR3 is 12 residues long. Germline V gives CDR1 DFQATT, CDR2 SNEGSKA (reference sequence). The CDR3: CSASQGHNEQFF. The DNA for the CDR3 is TGCAGTGCTAGTCAGGGCCACAATGAGCAGTTCTTC.

The table lists this clonotype with many counts. The chain is built from TRBV29-1 and TRBJ2-7; D ambiguous. The ends were cut back, 5 bases at V and 2 bases at J, with 7 bases in the middle. Germline V gene sequence: CDR1 SQVTM, CDR2 ANQGSEA. This CDR3 has 11 amino acids. The CDR3 sequence: CSVPGTYEQYF. The CDR3 region has the DNA TGCAGCGTTCCGGGCACCTACGAGCAGTACTTC.

At least ten counts were recorded for this clonotype. V and J are TRBV11-2 and TRBJ1-4; D remains unclear. The CDR3 is 12 residues long. CDR1 is SGHAT, CDR2 FQNNGV, per germline. With 5 bases removed from V and 8 bases from J, the gap between germline ends came to 9 bases. For the CDR3, the DNA is TGTGCCAGCAGCCAAGTAGGGGAAAAACTGTTTTTT. This codes for CASSQVGEKLFF.

This clonotype was detected many times. The chain has TRBV6-5 and TRBJ2-3, with D unresolved. Germline loops: CDR1 MNHEY, CDR2 SVGAGI. The CDR3 spans 13 residues. The V end lost 2 bases, the J end lost 3 bases, and 6 bases lay between the germline ends. Here the CDR3 DNA reads TGTGCCAGCAGTTACGGGCCTACAGATACGCAGTATTTT. It is translated as CASSYGPTDTQYF.

The table lists this clonotype with many counts. V usage is TRBV6-5 and J usage is TRBJ1-4, with 8 positions matching TRBD1. The CDR3 is 15 residues long. The trim removed 5 bases at V and 6 bases at J, leaving 8 bases unmatched. Germline CDR1 and CDR2: MNHEY and SVGAGI. The CDR3 is CASSAPGGGDEKLFF. The CDR3 region has the DNA TGTGCCAGCAGTGCCCCAGGGGGCGGGGATGAAAAACTGTTTTTT.

This clonotype was seen repeatedly, ten times or more. The chain couples TRBV19 to TRBJ2-2, with a weak D call TRBD2 (5 bases). V was pared by 5 bases and J by 4 bases, with 8 bases between. Looked up from germline, CDR1 is LNHDA and CDR2 is SQIVND (reference sequence). CDR3 length equals 13 residues. The CDR3 nucleotides read TGTGCCAGTAGTCTAACTAGCACCGGGGAGCTGTTTTTT. This encodes CASSLTSTGELFF.

The V and J genes are TRBV19 and TRBJ1-4; a possible D gene is TRBD1 (5 bases). The CDR3 has 17 amino acids. V gave up 3 bases and J gave up 3 bases, with 17 bases separating them. In germline, CDR1 is LNHDA, CDR2 SQIVND (reference sequence). The CDR3 DNA is TGTGCCAGTAGTATTCAGCCATCCCCGACAGCTAATGAAAAACTGTTTTTT. Protein: CASSIQPSPTANEKLFF.

This clonotype appeared many times. The chain links TRBV7-9 to TRBJ2-2; D is tentatively TRBD1 or TRBD2 (6 bases each). Trimming shortened V by 9 bases and J by 1 base, and 21 bases separated the two germline ends. The germline V gene has CDR1 SEHNR and CDR2 FQNEAQ (reference sequence). There are 17 residues in the CDR3. The CDR3 spells CARNFRGGTWNTGELFF. The CDR3 nucleotides are TGTGCCAGAAACTTCCGAGGGGGGACATGGAACACCGGGGAGCTGTTTTTT. Combining the CDR3 with reference TRBV7-9 and TRBJ2-2 gives the whole variable domain DTGVSQNPRHKITKRGQNVTFRCDPISEHNRLYWYRQTLGQGPEFLTYFQNEAQLEKSRLLSDRFSAERPKGSFSTLEIQRTEQGDSAMYLCARNFRGGTWNTGELFFGEGSRLTVL.

This clonotype was detected ten times or more. V is TRBV29-1 and J is TRBJ2-1, with 10 bases that match TRBD2. The ends lost 1 base at V and 8 bases at J; junction bases unmatched: 11. The CDR3 covers 16 residues. Germline V gene lookup returns CDR1 SQVTM and CDR2 ANQGSEA. CDR3 in DNA: TGCAGCGTTGAAGGGGGAGCGGGAGGGCCTATAGATGAGCAGTTCTTC. Its translation: CSVEGGAGGPIDEQFF.